The present T cell receptor beta chain was sequenced within a study of CD8 T cells in Susac syndrome. Germline values: CDR1 DFQATT, CDR2 SNEGSKA (reference sequence). Between the trimmed V and J ends, which lost 2 bases and 1 base, there was a span of 8 bases. CDR3 length: 13 residues. Reverse transcription of 0.5 to 1 ug RNA was performed with random hexamers. The amplification used immunoSEQ multiplex PCR on TCR beta CDR3; it spanned 54 Vbeta and 13 Jbeta. One entry per CDR3 protein, called by TCRdb with MiXCR from the immunoSEQ multiplex PCR reads. The top ten hold about 0.5% of the sample, which has 80,000 or so distinct CDR3 sequences, approximately 95% seen once. Diagnostic criteria for definite or probable disease, in their recently defined form, were met by the patients with Susac syndrome. TEMRA cells were FACS-enriched and CD8+ and CD4+ T cells negatively isolated. Study-level findings and limits: Clonal expansion of CD8+ cells in Susac peaked in TEMRA cells (and in active patients).

Details on this clonotype: Its antigen remains unidentified.

The chain has TRBV20-1 and TRBJ1-2, with D unresolved. The sequenced sample consisted of CD8+ T cells from PBMCs. This receptor was taken from a human donor with Susac syndrome. CDR3 region: CSARINYNYGYTF. In nucleotides, the CDR3 is TGCAGTGCTAGAATCAACTATAACTATGGCTACACCTTC.